The 18 T cell receptor beta chains below were found in one sample sequenced in a study of blood T cell repertoires in COVID-19. Using immunoSEQ multiplex PCR, the repertoire was profiled, and TCRdb retains in-frame clones only, with some absent. The sample comprises 150,000 to 200,000 clones, about 88% of which are singletons, and about 6.3% rests with the top ten. Sample: peripheral blood. The source is a middle-aged man with active or convalescent COVID-19.

The chain employs TRBV2 and TRBJ2-7; D is unresolved. The CDR3 runs 16 residues. V was shortened by 7 bases and J by 0 bases, with 19 bases between the two germline ends. The germline V gene encodes CDR1 SNHLY and CDR2 FYNNEI. In nucleotides, the CDR3 is TGTGCCAGCACCCTGATCGGCGGATGGAGCTCCTACGAGCAGTACTTC. Its protein product is CASTLIGGWSSYEQYF. Complete variable domain (other parts from reference TRBV2 and TRBJ2-7): EPEVTQTPSHQVTQMGQEVILRCVPISNHLYFYWYRQILGQKVEFLVSFYNNEISEKSEIFDDQFSVERPDGSNFTLKIRSTKLEDSAMYFCASTLIGGWSSYEQYFGPGTRLTVT.

J is TRBJ2-5 and V is TRBV7-2; D may be TRBD2 (6 bases). V lost 5 bases and J lost 5, with 15 bases in between. The CDR3 extends over 14 amino acids. Per the germline V gene, CDR1 is SGHTA and CDR2 is FQGNSA. The CDR3 sequence is CASSGTQGGETQYF. The CDR3 region has the DNA TGTGCCAGCAGCGGGACTCAGGGCGGGGAGACCCAGTACTTC.

This chain links TRBV5-1 with TRBJ2-7, with TRBD1 identical over 9 bases. CDR3 length equals 15 residues. Germline V gene sequence: CDR1 SGHRS, CDR2 YFSETQ. Trimming cost V 0 bases and J 5 bases; bases outside gene matches: 6. The CDR3 loop is CASSLAGTGYDEQYF. The CDR3 bases are TGCGCCAGCAGCTTGGCCGGGACAGGGTATGACGAGCAGTACTTC.

The genes are TRBV12-3 or TRBV12-4 and TRBJ1-6; D gene ambiguous. The germline V and J ends were trimmed by 8 bases and 5 bases, with 10 bases remaining between them. The CDR3 is 13 amino acids. The CDR3 DNA reads TGTGCCAGCTTCAAACGGGATAATTCACCCCTCCACTTT. Translated, it gives CASFKRDNSPLHF.

This clone was seen just once. The J gene is TRBJ2-1, the V gene TRBV5-5; D is unresolved. CDR1 is SGHKS, CDR2 YYEKEE, per germline (reference sequence). This CDR3 contains 13 residues. Trimming shortened V by 0 bases and J by 10 bases, and 11 bases separated the two germline ends. The CDR3 spells CASSLAYFYEQFF. DNA of the CDR3: TGTGCCAGCAGCTTGGCCTATTTTTACGAGCAGTTCTTC.

The chain has TRBV5-1 and TRBJ1-4; D not certain. The ends were cut back, 4 bases at V and 6 bases at J, with 16 bases in the middle. Looked up from germline, CDR1 is SGHRS and CDR2 is YFSETQ. This CDR3 has 15 residues. CDR3 protein: CASSPGVTDDEKLFF. The CDR3 DNA follows: TGCGCCAGCAGCCCCGGGGTGACGGACGATGAAAAACTGTTTTTT.

This chain joins TRBV9 and TRBJ1-1, with D possibly being TRBD1 (5 bases). CDR1 and CDR2 (germline): SGDLS, YYNGEE. The CDR3 sequence is 14 residues long. Trimming cost V 0 bases and J 1 base, with 7 bases left between them. The CDR3 is CASSVVGANTEAFF. The CDR3 region has the DNA TGTGCCAGCAGCGTAGTAGGGGCGAACACTGAAGCTTTCTTT.

The rearrangement links TRBV29-1 to TRBJ2-5, with D unresolved. In germline, CDR1 is SQVTM, CDR2 ANQGSEA. The CDR3 covers 11 residues. The V end lost 4 bases, the J end lost 4 bases, and 7 bases lay between the germline ends. CDR3 amino acids: CSVGPAETQYF. The CDR3 nucleotides read TGCAGCGTTGGGCCCGCAGAGACCCAGTACTTC.

J is TRBJ2-5 and V is TRBV7-2, with D tentatively TRBD2 (6 bases). Germline V gene data show CDR1 as SGHTA and CDR2 as FQGNSA. There are 12 residues in the CDR3. V was pared by 1 base and J by 9 bases, with 9 bases between. CDR3 in DNA: TGTGCCAGCAGCTTAGATGGAGGGGCCCAGTACTTC. It codes for CASSLDGGAQYF.

V gene TRBV5-1 combines with J gene TRBJ2-1; a weak D match, TRBD2 (6 bases). The germline CDR1 and CDR2 sequences are SGHRS and YFSETQ. V gave up 9 bases and J gave up 0 bases, with 10 bases separating them. The CDR3 sequence is 13 residues long. The CDR3 region has the DNA TGCGCCACCGGGACTCTCTCCTACAATGAGCAGTTCTTC. Its protein product is CATGTLSYNEQFF.

The chain carries TRBV7-9 and TRBJ1-1; TRBD1 might be the D (5 bases). Germline loops: CDR1 SEHNR, CDR2 FQNEAQ (reference sequence). The CDR3 is made up of 14 amino acids. V gave up 3 bases and J gave up 8 bases, with 16 bases separating them. This chain's CDR3 is CASSLGQGNPEAFF. The DNA for the CDR3 is TGTGCCAGCAGCTTGGGGCAGGGAAACCCCGAAGCTTTCTTT.

The chain combines TRBV27 with TRBJ1-4; D is ambiguous. The germline gives CDR1 MNHEY, CDR2 SMNVEV (reference sequence). V was pared by 2 bases and J by 0 bases, with 10 bases between. The CDR3 has 16 residues. As DNA, the CDR3 is TGTGCCAGCAGTTTAATCCCCCCAGCAACTAATGAAAAACTGTTTTTT. This encodes CASSLIPPATNEKLFF.

V usage is TRBV6-1 and J usage is TRBJ1-4, with 8 bases fitting TRBD1. V shed 1 base and J 8 bases; nucleotides not matched to a gene: 9. This CDR3 comprises 16 residues. Germline V gene sequence: CDR1 MNHNS, CDR2 SASEGT. The CDR3: CASSEDWYRGGEKLFF. CDR3 nucleotide sequence: TGTGCCAGCAGTGAAGATTGGTACAGGGGGGGGGAAAAACTGTTTTTT.

This chain uses TRBV14 with TRBJ2-2; TRBD1 matches at 8 bases. Per germline, CDR1 SGHDN and CDR2 FVKESK. Trimming removed 2 bases from V and 5 bases from J; junction bases left unmatched: 4. CDR3 length: 15 residues. The CDR3 sequence: CASSQQGAGTGELFF. The CDR3, as DNA: TGTGCCAGCAGCCAACAGGGGGCCGGAACCGGGGAGCTGTTTTTT. Together with reference TRBV14 and TRBJ2-2, the CDR3 gives the full variable domain: EAGVTQFPSHSVIEKGQTVTLRCDPISGHDNLYWYRRVMGKEIKFLLHFVKESKQDESGMPNNRFLAERTGGTYSTLKVQPAELEDSGVYFCASSQQGAGTGELFFGEGSRLTVL.

This chain connects TRBV18 to TRBJ1-5, with D possibly TRBD1 on 6 matching bases. The CDR3 is made up of 16 amino acids. Germline V gene lookup returns CDR1 KGHSH and CDR2 LQKENI. The ends were cut back, 4 bases at V and 0 bases at J, with 13 bases in the middle. Written as DNA, the CDR3 is TGTGCCAGCTCACACATAGGACAGAATAGCAATCAGCCCCAGCATTTT. This sequence encodes CASSHIGQNSNQPQHF.

The V and J genes are TRBV2 and TRBJ1-2, with TRBD1 as a possible D gene (5 bases). Trimming cost V 2 bases and J 8 bases, with 15 bases left between them. From germline, CDR1 is SNHLY and CDR2 FYNNEI. This CDR3 has 14 residues. The DNA of the CDR3 is TGTGCCAGCAGTGAATATGTCTCCCGGGGGGGCTACACCTTC. It translates to CASSEYVSRGGYTF.

The chain has TRBV7-2 and TRBJ1-5; 9 bases agree with TRBD1. Germline V lookup: CDR1 SGHTA, CDR2 FQGNSA. Trimming at V came to 5 bases and at J to 4 bases, leaving 9 bases not matched to a gene. This CDR3 spans 16 amino acids. The CDR3: CASSHGQGTLNQPQHF. Written as DNA, the CDR3 is TGTGCCAGCAGCCACGGACAGGGGACTTTAAATCAGCCCCAGCATTTT.

The chain joins TRBV2 to TRBJ2-5; the match to TRBD2 covers 7 bases. CDR1 SNHLY and CDR2 FYNNEI come from the germline V gene. V lost 0 bases to trimming and J lost 3 bases; unmatched junction nucleotides: 4. The CDR3 spans 15 residues. The CDR3: CASSEAPLAEETQYF. The CDR3 DNA sequence: TGTGCCAGCAGTGAAGCCCCCCTAGCGGAAGAGACCCAGTACTTC. Supplemented by reference TRBV2 and TRBJ2-5, the full variable domain reads EPEVTQTPSHQVTQMGQEVILRCVPISNHLYFYWYRQILGQKVEFLVSFYNNEISEKSEIFDDQFSVERPDGSNFTLKIRSTKLEDSAMYFCASSEAPLAEETQYFGPGTRLLVL.